Following are 28 T cell receptor beta chains from one sample sequenced in a study of response to subunit inactivated influenza vaccine. TCRdb re-derived calls from the RT-PCR reads in MiXCR, one entry per CDR3 protein. The sample gives approximately 480,000 distinct CDR3 sequences, approximately 10% of which show up once; over 9.5% is in the top ten. This sample comprised PBMCs from blood, obtained about 6 weeks after vaccination. The receptor set was obtained from a man between 45 and 60 years old who received an inactivated influenza vaccine.

The sample holds many counts of this clonotype. The V gene is TRBV15, the J gene TRBJ2-1, with D perhaps assigned TRBD1 or TRBD2 (5 bases each). The CDR3 loop spans 14 amino acids. Germline V gene sequence: CDR1 LNHNV, CDR2 YYDKDF (reference sequence). V lost 4 bases and J 9 bases, leaving 16 bases between the germline ends. In nucleotides, the CDR3 is TGTGCCACCAGCACCCGGGGCGTTTACCGTGAGCAGTTCTTC. This translates into CATSTRGVYREQFF. Complete variable domain (other parts from reference TRBV15 and TRBJ2-1): DAMVIQNPRYQVTQFGKPVTLSCSQTLNHNVMYWYQQKSSQAPKLLFHYYDKDFNNEADTPDNFQSRRPNTSFCFLDIRSPGLGDTAMYLCATSTRGVYREQFFGPGTRLTVL.

This clonotype has a handful of counts. V is TRBV20-1 and J is TRBJ2-2; 8 nucleotides line up with TRBD2. Trimming at V came to 3 bases and at J to 4 bases, leaving 10 bases not matched to a gene. The germline gives CDR1 DFQATT, CDR2 SNEGSKA (reference sequence). This CDR3 is 16 amino acids long. CDR3 residues: CSASRAGEGVTGELFF. The CDR3 bases are TGCAGTGCTAGCAGAGCGGGAGAGGGGGTCACCGGGGAGCTGTTTTTT.

This clonotype was counted at least ten times. The chain uses TRBV7-6 and TRBJ2-3; no reliable D call. The germline CDR1 and CDR2 sequences are SGHVS and FNYEAQ. V shed 5 bases and J shed 6 bases, with 12 bases lying between them. This CDR3 comprises 13 residues. Written as DNA, the CDR3 is TGTGCCAGCAGCCTCACAAGGTCGGATACGCAGTATTTT. It yields the protein CASSLTRSDTQYF.

This clonotype was recorded many times. The V gene is TRBV5-1, the J gene TRBJ2-5; a possible D gene is TRBD2 (6 bases). The CDR3 has 13 residues. The V end lost 7 bases, the J end lost 3 bases, and 13 bases lay between the germline ends. Germline CDR1 and CDR2: SGHRS and YFSETQ. CDR3 sequence reads: CASRWTGEETQYF. CDR3 DNA sequence: TGCGCCAGCCGCTGGACGGGAGAAGAGACCCAGTACTTC.

The chain couples TRBV12-3 or TRBV12-4 to TRBJ2-2; the D is unclear. The V end lost 2 bases, the J end lost 8 bases, and 9 bases lay between the germline ends. This CDR3 contains 13 residues. DNA for the CDR3: TGTGCCAGCAGTTTATCCCACCCAGGGGAGCTGTTTTTT. This translates into CASSLSHPGELFF.

The chain combines TRBV6-1 with TRBJ2-6, with D perhaps TRBD1 (6 bases). The CDR3 extends over 13 amino acids. CDR1 and CDR2 from the germline V gene are MNHNS and SASEGT. With 5 bases removed from V and 12 bases from J, the gap between germline ends came to 14 bases. The CDR3 DNA reads TGTGCCAGCAGTAAGACAGGCTGGGGCGTCCTGACTTTC. It is translated as CASSKTGWGVLTF.

There are many counts of this clonotype. The J gene is TRBJ2-2, the V gene TRBV12-3 or TRBV12-4; a possible D gene is TRBD2 (5 bases). CDR3 length: 14 amino acids. The germline V and J ends were trimmed by 0 bases and 5 bases, with 7 bases remaining between them. CDR3 DNA sequence: TGTGCCAGCAGTTTAGCGGGAGCGACCGGGGAGCTGTTTTTT. Translation: CASSLAGATGELFF.

In its sample, this clonotype was seen a few times. The CDR3 sequence is CASSPRVGELFF. In nucleotides, the CDR3 is TGTGCCAGCAGTCCACGGGTCGGGGAGCTGTTTTTT. The chain combines TRBV12-3 or TRBV12-4 with TRBJ2-2; no clear D. The CDR3 spans 12 residues. V was pared by 5 bases and J by 7 bases, with 8 bases between.

This clonotype was counted ten times or more. The chain is built from TRBV10-3 and TRBJ2-3; 9 bases are shared with TRBD2. V lost 0 bases and J lost 5; bases outside the gene matches: 9. The CDR3 has 17 residues. Per the germline V gene, CDR1 is ENHRY and CDR2 is SYGVKD. CDR3: CAISESWGSGRGDTQYF. CDR3 in DNA: TGTGCCATCAGTGAGTCCTGGGGTAGCGGGAGAGGAGATACGCAGTATTTT.

This chain connects TRBV5-1 to TRBJ2-5, with 11 bases that match TRBD2. Germline V gene lookup returns CDR1 SGHRS and CDR2 YFSETQ. J was trimmed by 4 bases and V by 0 bases; bases with no gene match: 2. The CDR3 sequence is 15 residues long. The chain's CDR3 is CASSLEGTSGETQYF. In DNA form, the CDR3 reads TGCGCCAGCAGCTTGGAGGGGACTAGCGGAGAGACCCAGTACTTC. Full variable domain (outside the CDR3, taken from reference TRBV5-1 and TRBJ2-5): KAGVTQTPRYLIKTRGQQVTLSCSPISGHRSVSWYQQTPGQGLQFLFEYFSETQRNKGNFPGRFSGRQFSNSRSEMNVSTLELGDSALYLCASSLEGTSGETQYFGPGTRLLVL.

This clonotype was observed a few times. This chain links TRBV5-1 with TRBJ1-2; tentative D call: TRBD1 (6 bases). Germline CDR1 and CDR2: SGHRS and YFSETQ. Trimming stripped 2 bases from V and 8 bases from J, with 19 bases between. CDR3 size: 15 residues. The CDR3 loop is CASSLVGGRDYGYTF. CDR3 DNA sequence: TGCGCCAGCAGCTTAGTCGGGGGGCGAGATTACGGCTACACCTTC.

This clonotype was seen a handful of times. J is TRBJ2-1 and V is TRBV4-3; TRBD2 matches 8 bases. The V gene end was trimmed by 0 bases and the J gene end by 7 bases; junction bases not matched to a gene: 5. The CDR3 covers 15 residues. Per the germline V gene, CDR1 is LGHNA and CDR2 is YSLEER. Here the CDR3 reads CASSQDSGTGNEQFF. As DNA, the CDR3 is TGCGCCAGCAGCCAAGATAGCGGGACTGGGAATGAGCAGTTCTTC.

A few counts support this clonotype. This chain joins TRBV20-1 and TRBJ1-2; possible D gene TRBD1, 5 bases. CDR3 size: 13 residues. V shed 2 bases and J shed 2 bases, with 9 bases lying between them. Germline V gene lookup returns CDR1 DFQATT and CDR2 SNEGSKA (reference sequence). CDR3 bases: TGCAGTGCTAGAACGGGACGGAACTATGGCTACACCTTC. This encodes CSARTGRNYGYTF.

This clonotype was found many times. This chain uses TRBV11-2 with TRBJ2-7; no reliable D call. There are 12 residues in the CDR3. The germline V gene has CDR1 SGHAT and CDR2 FQNNGV. The V end was cut by 2 bases, the J end by 6 bases, with 8 bases between. CDR3 residues: CASSLQYSEQYF. In DNA form, the CDR3 reads TGTGCCAGCAGCTTACAGTATAGCGAGCAGTACTTC.

The rearrangement uses TRBV6-1 and TRBJ1-3; the D is unclear. CDR3 length: 14 amino acids. Germline-derived CDR1 and CDR2 are MNHNS and SASEGT. V dropped 6 bases and J dropped 2 bases, with 11 bases sitting between them. CDR3 protein: CASSQTRTGNTIYF. The CDR3 coding sequence is TGTGCCAGCAGCCAAACCCGAACTGGAAACACCATATATTTT.

The CDR3 DNA reads TGTGCCAAACCTTTGGGGGGCCCCTCCTACGAGCAGTACTTC. Protein product: CAKPLGGPSYEQYF. The chain has TRBV27 and TRBJ2-7; D tentatively reads TRBD1 or TRBD2 (6 bases each). CDR3 size: 14 residues. Germline values: CDR1 MNHEY, CDR2 SMNVEV (reference sequence). The germline V and J ends were trimmed by 10 bases and 0 bases, with 16 bases remaining between them.

This clonotype showed up just a few times. The chain recombines TRBV28 with TRBJ2-4; TRBD2 matches 15 bases. V dropped 4 bases and J dropped 3; count of bases not matched to a gene: 4. This CDR3 has 17 amino acids. Germline V lookup: CDR1 MDHEN, CDR2 SYDVKM. The CDR3 DNA follows: TGTGCCAGCAGTTCCGGGACTAGCGGGAGGTTCAAAAACATTCAGTACTTC. Translating it yields CASSSGTSGRFKNIQYF.

This clonotype was recorded at least ten times. The chain uses TRBV11-1 and TRBJ2-1, with TRBD2 identical over 13 bases. Germline CDR1 SGHAT, CDR2 FQDESV (reference sequence). Trimming at V came to 5 bases and at J to 9 bases, leaving 7 bases not matched to a gene. CDR3 length equals 15 residues. The CDR3 is CASSLAGLAGREQFF. Here the CDR3 DNA reads TGTGCCAGCAGCCTTGCGGGACTAGCGGGACGTGAGCAGTTCTTC.

The chain recombines TRBV7-2 with TRBJ2-1; 11 bases fit TRBD2. The germline V gene encodes CDR1 SGHTA and CDR2 FQGNSA. J was trimmed by 7 bases and V by 5 bases; bases with no gene match: 7. This CDR3 comprises 15 residues. Here the CDR3 reads CASSVTSGRGNEQFF. The DNA for the CDR3 is TGTGCCAGCAGCGTAACTAGCGGGAGAGGGAATGAGCAGTTCTTC.

The chain combines TRBV3-1 with TRBJ2-1; 9 bases align to TRBD2. The trim removed 4 bases at V and 3 bases at J, leaving 7 bases unmatched. Germline V gene data show CDR1 as LGHDT and CDR2 as YNNKEL (reference sequence). The CDR3 runs to 16 residues. Here the CDR3 reads CASSLGLAGFYNEQFF. DNA of the CDR3: TGTGCCAGCAGCCTTGGGCTAGCGGGGTTCTACAATGAGCAGTTCTTC.

Concerning this clonotype: One end of the junction does not line up with germline, which may come from a read error. This chain links TRBV12-3 or TRBV12-4 with TRBJ2-5; D is unresolved. This CDR3 region has 13 residues. CDR3 bases: TGTGCCAGCAGTTTCGGCAGCCAAGAGACACAGTACTTC. This translates into CASSFGSQETQYF.

The table lists this clonotype with a few counts. V gene TRBV7-9 combines with J gene TRBJ2-6, with D maybe TRBD1 (6 bases). Germline CDR1 and CDR2: SEHNR and FQNEAQ (reference sequence). The V and J ends lost 8 bases and 4 bases respectively, with 15 bases between them. The CDR3 runs 15 residues. The CDR3 DNA follows: TGTGCCAGCTCGGACCCAGGGACAGGGGCCAACGTCCTGACTTTC. Its protein product is CASSDPGTGANVLTF.

The table lists this clonotype with a few counts. This chain joins TRBV18 and TRBJ1-1, with TRBD1 identical over 8 bases. Trimming removed 3 bases from V and 9 bases from J; junction bases left unmatched: 3. The CDR3 is 12 amino acids. Germline assignment: CDR1 KGHSH and CDR2 LQKENI. The CDR3 sequence is CASSPGQGQAFF. The CDR3 DNA reads as TGTGCCAGCTCACCCGGACAGGGCCAAGCTTTCTTT.

This clonotype was detected a few times. The gene calls are TRBV4-2 and TRBJ2-7; the D is unclear. The V end was cut by 0 bases, the J end by 0 bases, with 3 bases between. Germline V CDR1 and CDR2: LGHNA, YNFKEQ. The CDR3 has 13 amino acids. The DNA of the CDR3 is TGTGCCAGCAGCCAAGATTACTCCTACGAGCAGTACTTC. This gives the protein CASSQDYSYEQYF.

This clonotype was observed at least ten times. This sequence joins TRBV7-3 and TRBJ1-6, with D unresolved. V was trimmed by 1 base and J by 7 bases, leaving 5 bases between them. The germline V gene encodes CDR1 SGHTA and CDR2 FQGTGA. The CDR3 extends over 13 amino acids. CDR3 in amino acids: CASSLIFNSPLHF. The CDR3 DNA reads as TGTGCCAGCAGCTTAATTTTCAATTCACCCCTCCACTTT.

This clonotype appeared a few times. V gene TRBV12-3 or TRBV12-4 combines with J gene TRBJ2-7; D ambiguous. This CDR3 spans 14 amino acids. V was cut by 0 bases and J by 4 bases, with 10 bases left in between. CDR3 in amino acids: CASSLAAVEYEQYF. DNA for the CDR3: TGTGCCAGCAGTTTAGCGGCGGTGGAATACGAGCAGTACTTC.

Many counts were recorded for this clonotype. The chain joins TRBV6-1 to TRBJ2-6; 7 nucleotides align to TRBD1. Germline CDR1 and CDR2: MNHNS and SASEGT. J lost 3 bases, V lost 5 bases, and 1 base had no gene match. The CDR3 length is 14 residues. CDR3 residues: CASSQGVGANVLTF. The CDR3 DNA is TGTGCCAGCAGTCAGGGGGTTGGGGCCAACGTCCTGACTTTC.

In its sample, this clonotype was seen a few times. V is TRBV20-1 and J is TRBJ1-6, with D perhaps TRBD1 (5 bases). Trimming stripped 0 bases from V and 8 bases from J, with 14 bases between. CDR1 and CDR2 from the germline V gene are DFQATT and SNEGSKA (reference sequence). The CDR3 consists of 15 residues. CDR3 in DNA: TGCAGTGCTAGAGATCTGAGGTCGGGGGATTCACCCCTCCACTTT. It encodes CSARDLRSGDSPLHF.